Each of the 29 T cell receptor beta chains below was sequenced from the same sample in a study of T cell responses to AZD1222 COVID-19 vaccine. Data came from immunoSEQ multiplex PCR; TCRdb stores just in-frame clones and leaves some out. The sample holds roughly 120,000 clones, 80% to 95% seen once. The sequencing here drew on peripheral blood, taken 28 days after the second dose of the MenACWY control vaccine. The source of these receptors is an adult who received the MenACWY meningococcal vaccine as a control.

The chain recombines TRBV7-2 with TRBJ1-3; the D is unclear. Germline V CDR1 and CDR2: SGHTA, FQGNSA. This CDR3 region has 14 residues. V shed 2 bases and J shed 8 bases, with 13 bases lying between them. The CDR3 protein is CASSLNPDGDTIYF. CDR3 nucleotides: TGTGCCAGCAGCTTAAACCCCGACGGTGACACCATATATTTT.

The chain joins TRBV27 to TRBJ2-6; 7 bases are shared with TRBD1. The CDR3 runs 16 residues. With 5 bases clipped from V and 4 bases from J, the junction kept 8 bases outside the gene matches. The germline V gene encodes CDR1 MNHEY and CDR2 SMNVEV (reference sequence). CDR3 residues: CASSGTGTAGANVLTF. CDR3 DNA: TGTGCCAGCAGTGGCACCGGGACAGCGGGGGCCAACGTCCTGACTTTC.

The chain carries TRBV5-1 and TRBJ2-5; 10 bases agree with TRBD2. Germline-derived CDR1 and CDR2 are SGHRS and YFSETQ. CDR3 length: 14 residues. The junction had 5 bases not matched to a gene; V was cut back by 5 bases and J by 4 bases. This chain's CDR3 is CASRKREGRETQYF. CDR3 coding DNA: TGCGCCAGCAGGAAGCGGGAGGGCCGAGAGACCCAGTACTTC.

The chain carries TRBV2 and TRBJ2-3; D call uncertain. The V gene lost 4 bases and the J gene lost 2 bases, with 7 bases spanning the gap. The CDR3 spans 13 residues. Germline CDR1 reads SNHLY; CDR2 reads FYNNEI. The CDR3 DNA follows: TGTGCCAGCAGTGCGAATCCCACAGATACGCAGTATTTT. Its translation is CASSANPTDTQYF.

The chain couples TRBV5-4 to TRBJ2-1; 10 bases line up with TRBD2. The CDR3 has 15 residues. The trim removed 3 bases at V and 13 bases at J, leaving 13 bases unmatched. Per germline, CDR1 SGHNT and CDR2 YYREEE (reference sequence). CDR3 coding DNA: TGTGCCAGCAGCTGGAAGGGTTCTAGCGGGAGAGCACAGTTCTTC. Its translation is CASSWKGSSGRAQFF. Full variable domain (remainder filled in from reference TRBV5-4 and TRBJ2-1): ETGVTQSPTHLIKTRGQQVTLRCSSQSGHNTVSWYQQALGQGPQFIFQYYREEENGRGNFPPRFSGLQFPNYSSELNVNALELDDSALYLCASSWKGSSGRAQFFGPGTRLTVL.

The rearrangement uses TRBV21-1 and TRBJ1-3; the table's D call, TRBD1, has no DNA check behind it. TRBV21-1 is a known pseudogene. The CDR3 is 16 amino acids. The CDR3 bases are TGTGCCAGCAGCAAAGGGGCGGACAGCTCTGGAAACACCATATATTTT. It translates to CASSKGADSSGNTIYF.

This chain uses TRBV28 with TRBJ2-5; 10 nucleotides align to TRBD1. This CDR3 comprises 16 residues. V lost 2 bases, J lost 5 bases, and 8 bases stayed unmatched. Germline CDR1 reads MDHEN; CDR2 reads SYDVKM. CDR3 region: CASSLTGTGVEETQYF. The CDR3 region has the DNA TGTGCCAGCAGTTTAACCGGGACAGGGGTCGAGGAGACCCAGTACTTC.

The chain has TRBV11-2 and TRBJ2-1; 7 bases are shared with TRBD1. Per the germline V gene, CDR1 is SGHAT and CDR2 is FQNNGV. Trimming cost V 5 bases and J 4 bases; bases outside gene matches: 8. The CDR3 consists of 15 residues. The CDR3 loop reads CASSTTGAPYNEQFF. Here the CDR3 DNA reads TGTGCCAGCAGCACCACAGGGGCCCCTTACAATGAGCAGTTCTTC.

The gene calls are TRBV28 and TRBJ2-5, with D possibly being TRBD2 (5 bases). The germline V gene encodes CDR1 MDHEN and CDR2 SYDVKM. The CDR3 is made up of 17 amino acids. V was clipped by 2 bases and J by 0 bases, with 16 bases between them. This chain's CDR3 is CASSLGVASLYQETQYF. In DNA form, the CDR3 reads TGTGCCAGCAGTTTAGGAGTGGCTAGCTTGTACCAAGAGACCCAGTACTTC.

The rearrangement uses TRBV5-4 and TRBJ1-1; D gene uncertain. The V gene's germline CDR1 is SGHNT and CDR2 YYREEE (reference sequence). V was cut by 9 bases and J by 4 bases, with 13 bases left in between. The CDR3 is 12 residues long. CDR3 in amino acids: CATEGGATEAFF. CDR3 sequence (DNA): TGTGCCACGGAAGGTGGAGCCACTGAAGCTTTCTTT.

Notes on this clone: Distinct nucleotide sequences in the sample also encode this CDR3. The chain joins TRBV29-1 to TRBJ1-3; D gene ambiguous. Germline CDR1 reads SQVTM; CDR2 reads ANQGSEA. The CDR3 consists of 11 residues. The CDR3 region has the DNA TGCTCCGTGGGGTCTGGAAACACCATATATTTT. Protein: CSVGSGNTIYF.

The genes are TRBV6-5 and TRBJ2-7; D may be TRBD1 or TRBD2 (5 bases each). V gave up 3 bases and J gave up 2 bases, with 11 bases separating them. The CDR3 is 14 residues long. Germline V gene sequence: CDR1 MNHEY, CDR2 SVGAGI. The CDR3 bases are TGTGCCAGCAGTTATGGGACGCGAGCCTACGAGCAGTACTTC. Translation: CASSYGTRAYEQYF.

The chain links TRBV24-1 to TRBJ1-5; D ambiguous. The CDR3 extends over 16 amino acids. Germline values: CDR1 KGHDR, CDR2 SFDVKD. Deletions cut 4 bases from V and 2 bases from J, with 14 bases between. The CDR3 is CATSEADAPGNQPQHF. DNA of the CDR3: TGTGCCACCAGTGAGGCGGACGCCCCCGGCAATCAGCCCCAGCATTTT.

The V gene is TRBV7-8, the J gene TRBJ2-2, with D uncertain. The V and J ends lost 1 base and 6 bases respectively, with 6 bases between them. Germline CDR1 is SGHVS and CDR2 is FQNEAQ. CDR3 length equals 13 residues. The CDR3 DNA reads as TGTGCCAGCAGCTTAGGGGGATCCGGGGAGCTGTTTTTT. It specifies CASSLGGSGELFF.

CDR3 amino acids: CATGPITGRRNTIYF. CDR3 coding DNA: TGTGCCACCGGACCCATTACAGGAAGACGAAACACCATATATTTT. V usage is TRBV6-5 and J usage is TRBJ1-3; tentative D call: TRBD1 (5 bases). CDR3 length equals 15 residues. V dropped 10 bases and J dropped 5 bases, with 21 bases sitting between them. Looked up from germline, CDR1 is MNHEY and CDR2 is SVGAGI.

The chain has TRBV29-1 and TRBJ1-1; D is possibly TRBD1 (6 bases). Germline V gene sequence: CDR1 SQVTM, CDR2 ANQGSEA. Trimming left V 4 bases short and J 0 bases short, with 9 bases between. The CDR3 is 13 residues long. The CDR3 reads CSVVTGLNTEAFF. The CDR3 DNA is TGCAGCGTTGTGACAGGTTTGAACACTGAAGCTTTCTTT.

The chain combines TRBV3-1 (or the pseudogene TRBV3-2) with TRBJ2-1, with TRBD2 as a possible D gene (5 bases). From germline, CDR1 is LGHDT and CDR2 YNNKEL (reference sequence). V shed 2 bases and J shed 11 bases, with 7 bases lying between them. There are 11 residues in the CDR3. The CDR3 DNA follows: TGTGCCAGCAGCCAACTAGCAAAGCAGTTCTTC. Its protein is CASSQLAKQFF.

CDR3 nucleotides: TGTGCCAGCAGCTTTCCGGACCAGGTACCTACCGGGGAGCTGTTTTTT. Protein sequence: CASSFPDQVPTGELFF. The rearrangement joins TRBV11-2 to TRBJ2-2; D gene unclear. The ends were cut back, 3 bases at V and 5 bases at J, with 16 bases in the middle. The CDR3 contains 16 residues. CDR1 and CDR2 (germline): SGHAT, FQNNGV.

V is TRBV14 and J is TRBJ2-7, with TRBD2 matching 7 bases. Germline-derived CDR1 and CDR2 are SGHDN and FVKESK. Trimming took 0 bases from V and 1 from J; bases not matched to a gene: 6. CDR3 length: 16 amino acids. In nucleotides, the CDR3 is TGTGCCAGCAGCCAAGATCGTACAGCGGGGTCCTACGAGCAGTACTTC. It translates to CASSQDRTAGSYEQYF.

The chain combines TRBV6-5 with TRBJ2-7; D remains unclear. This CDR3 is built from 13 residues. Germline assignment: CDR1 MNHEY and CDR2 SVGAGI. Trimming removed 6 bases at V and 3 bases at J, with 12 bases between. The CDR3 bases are TGTGCCAGCAGCCGGACGGAAATCTACGAGCAGTACTTC. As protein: CASSRTEIYEQYF.

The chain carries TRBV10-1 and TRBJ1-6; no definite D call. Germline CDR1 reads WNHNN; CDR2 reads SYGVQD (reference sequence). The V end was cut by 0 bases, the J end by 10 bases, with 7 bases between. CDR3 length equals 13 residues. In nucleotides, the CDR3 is TGCGCCAGCAGTGAGTCGGGAATCTCACCCCTCCACTTT. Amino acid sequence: CASSESGISPLHF.

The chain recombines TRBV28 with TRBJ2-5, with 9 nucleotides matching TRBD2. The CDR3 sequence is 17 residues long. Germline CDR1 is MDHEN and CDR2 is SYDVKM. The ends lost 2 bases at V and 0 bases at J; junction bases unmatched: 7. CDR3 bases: TGTGCCAGCAGTTTACCTAGCGGGAACGTGTACCAAGAGACCCAGTACTTC. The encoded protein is CASSLPSGNVYQETQYF.

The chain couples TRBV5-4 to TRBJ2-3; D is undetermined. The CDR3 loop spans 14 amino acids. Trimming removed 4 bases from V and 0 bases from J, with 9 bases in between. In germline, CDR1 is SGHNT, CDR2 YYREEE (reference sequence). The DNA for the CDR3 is TGTGCCAGCAGCCAAGACATTAGCACAGATACGCAGTATTTT. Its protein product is CASSQDISTDTQYF.

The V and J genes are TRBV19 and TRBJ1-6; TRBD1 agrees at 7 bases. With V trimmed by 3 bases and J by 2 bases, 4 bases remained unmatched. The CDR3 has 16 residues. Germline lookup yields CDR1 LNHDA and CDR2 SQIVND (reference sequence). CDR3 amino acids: CASSIAGGAYNSPLHF. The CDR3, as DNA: TGTGCCAGTAGTATCGCAGGGGGAGCCTATAATTCACCCCTCCACTTT.

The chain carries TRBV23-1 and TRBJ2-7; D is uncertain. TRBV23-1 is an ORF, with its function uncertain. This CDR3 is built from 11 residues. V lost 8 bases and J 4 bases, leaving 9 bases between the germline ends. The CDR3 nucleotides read TGCGCCAGCCCGATTGAATACGAGCAGTACGTC. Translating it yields CASPIEYEQYV.

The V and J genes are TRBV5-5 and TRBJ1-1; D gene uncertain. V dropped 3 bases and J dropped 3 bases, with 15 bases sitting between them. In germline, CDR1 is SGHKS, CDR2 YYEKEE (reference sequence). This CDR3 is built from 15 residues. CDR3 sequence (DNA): TGTGCCAGCAGCTCAGCAATTAGACGGGACACTGAAGCTTTCTTT. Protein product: CASSSAIRRDTEAFF.

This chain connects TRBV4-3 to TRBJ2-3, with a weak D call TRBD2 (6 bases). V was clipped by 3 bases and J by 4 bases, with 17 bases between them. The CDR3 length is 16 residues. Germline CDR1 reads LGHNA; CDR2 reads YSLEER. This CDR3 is CASSHQTSSVPDTQYF. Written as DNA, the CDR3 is TGCGCCAGCAGCCACCAGACTAGTTCCGTCCCAGATACGCAGTATTTT.

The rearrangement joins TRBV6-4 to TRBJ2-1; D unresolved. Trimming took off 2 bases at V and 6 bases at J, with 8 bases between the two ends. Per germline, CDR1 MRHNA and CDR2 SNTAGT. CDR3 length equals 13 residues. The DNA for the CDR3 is TGTGCCAGCAGTGACCTGGCGTCCAATGAGCAGTTCTTC. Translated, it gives CASSDLASNEQFF.

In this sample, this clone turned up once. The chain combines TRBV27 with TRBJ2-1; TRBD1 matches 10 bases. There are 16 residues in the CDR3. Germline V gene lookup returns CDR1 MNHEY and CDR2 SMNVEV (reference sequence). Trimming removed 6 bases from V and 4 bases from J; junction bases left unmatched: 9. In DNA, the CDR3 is TGTGCCAGCAGCCCCGGGGGACAGGGGTTTTACAATGAGCAGTTCTTC. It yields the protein CASSPGGQGFYNEQFF.